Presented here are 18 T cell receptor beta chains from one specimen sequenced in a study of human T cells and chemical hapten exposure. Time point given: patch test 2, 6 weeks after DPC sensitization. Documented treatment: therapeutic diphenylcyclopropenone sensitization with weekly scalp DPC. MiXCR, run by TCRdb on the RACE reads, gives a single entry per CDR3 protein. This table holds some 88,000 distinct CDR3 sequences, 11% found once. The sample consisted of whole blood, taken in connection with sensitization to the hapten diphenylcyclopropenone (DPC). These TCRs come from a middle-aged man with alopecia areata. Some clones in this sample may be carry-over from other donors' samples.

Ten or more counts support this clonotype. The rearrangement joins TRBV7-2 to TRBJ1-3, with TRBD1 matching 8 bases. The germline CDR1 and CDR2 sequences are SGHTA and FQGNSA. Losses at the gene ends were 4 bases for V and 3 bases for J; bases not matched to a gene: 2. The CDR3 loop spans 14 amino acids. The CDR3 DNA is TGTGCCAGCAGCTCGGACAGGGTTGGAAACACCATATATTTT. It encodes CASSSDRVGNTIYF. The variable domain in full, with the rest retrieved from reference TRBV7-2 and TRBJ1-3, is GAGVSQSPSNKVTEKGKDVELRCDPISGHTALYWYRQSLGQGLEFLIYFQGNSAPDKSGLPSDRFSAERTGGSVSTLTIQRTQQEDSAVYLCASSSDRVGNTIYFGEGSWLTVV.

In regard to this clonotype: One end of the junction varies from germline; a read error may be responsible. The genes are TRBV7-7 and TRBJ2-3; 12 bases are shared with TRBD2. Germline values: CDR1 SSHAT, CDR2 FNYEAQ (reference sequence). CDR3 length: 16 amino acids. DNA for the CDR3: TGTGCTAGCAGCTTTCTAGCGGGAGGGCCCTCAGATACGCAGTATTTT. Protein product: CASSFLAGGPSDTQYF.

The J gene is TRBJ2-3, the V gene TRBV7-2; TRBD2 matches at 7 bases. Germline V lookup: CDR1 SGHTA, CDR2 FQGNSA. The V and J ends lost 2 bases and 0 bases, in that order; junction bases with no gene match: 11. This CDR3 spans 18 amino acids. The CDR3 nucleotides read TGTGCCAGCAGCTTAAGGGCTAGCGGAAACCCAAGCACAGATACGCAGTATTTT. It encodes CASSLRASGNPSTDTQYF.

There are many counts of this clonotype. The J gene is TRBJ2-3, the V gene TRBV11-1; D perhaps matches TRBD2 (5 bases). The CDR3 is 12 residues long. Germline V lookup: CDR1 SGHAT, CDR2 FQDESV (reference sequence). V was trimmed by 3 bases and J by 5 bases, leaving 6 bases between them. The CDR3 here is CASSFRGDTQYF. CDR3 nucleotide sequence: TGTGCCAGCAGCTTCCGGGGAGATACGCAGTATTTT.

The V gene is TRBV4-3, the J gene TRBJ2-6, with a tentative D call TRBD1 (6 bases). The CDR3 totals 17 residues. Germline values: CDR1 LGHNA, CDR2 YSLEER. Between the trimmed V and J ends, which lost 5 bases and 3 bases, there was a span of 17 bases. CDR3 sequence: CASSSSSRGFGANVLTF. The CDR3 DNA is TGCGCCAGCAGCTCGAGCAGCAGGGGATTTGGGGCCAACGTCCTGACTTTC.

The CDR3: CSVEAGAYEQYF. The CDR3, as DNA: TGCAGCGTTGAGGCAGGGGCCTACGAGCAGTACTTC. V gene TRBV29-1 combines with J gene TRBJ2-7; a possible D gene is TRBD1 (6 bases). The CDR3 has 12 amino acids. Per the germline V gene, CDR1 is SQVTM and CDR2 is ANQGSEA. V was cut by 3 bases and J by 2 bases, with 8 bases left in between.

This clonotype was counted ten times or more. The CDR3 here is CASSPKQNPDTQYF. CDR3 DNA: TGTGCCAGCAGCCCAAAACAGAACCCAGATACGCAGTATTTT. The rearrangement uses TRBV7-9 and TRBJ2-3; D uncertain. In germline, CDR1 is SEHNR, CDR2 FQNEAQ (reference sequence). V was pared by 5 bases and J by 4 bases, with 13 bases between. This CDR3 region has 14 residues.

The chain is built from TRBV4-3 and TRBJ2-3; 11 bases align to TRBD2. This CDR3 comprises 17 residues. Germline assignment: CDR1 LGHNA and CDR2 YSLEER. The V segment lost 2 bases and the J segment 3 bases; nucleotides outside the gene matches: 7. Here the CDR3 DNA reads TGCGCCAGCAGCCAATGGGGGCTAGCGGGAGGAACAGATACGCAGTATTTT. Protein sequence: CASSQWGLAGGTDTQYF.

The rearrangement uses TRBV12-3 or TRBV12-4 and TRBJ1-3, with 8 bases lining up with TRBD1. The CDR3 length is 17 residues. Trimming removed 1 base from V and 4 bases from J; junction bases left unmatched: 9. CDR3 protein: CASSLDGTGRRGNTIYF. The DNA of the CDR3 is TGTGCCAGCAGTTTAGATGGGACAGGCCGGAGGGGAAACACCATATATTTT.

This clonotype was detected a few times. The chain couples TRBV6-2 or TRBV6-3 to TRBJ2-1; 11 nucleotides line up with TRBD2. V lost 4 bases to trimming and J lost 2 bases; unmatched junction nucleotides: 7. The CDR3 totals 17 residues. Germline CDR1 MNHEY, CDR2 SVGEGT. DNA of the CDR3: TGTGCCAGCAGTTTCCCCCTGACTAGCGGGACCTACAATGAGCAGTTCTTC. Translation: CASSFPLTSGTYNEQFF.

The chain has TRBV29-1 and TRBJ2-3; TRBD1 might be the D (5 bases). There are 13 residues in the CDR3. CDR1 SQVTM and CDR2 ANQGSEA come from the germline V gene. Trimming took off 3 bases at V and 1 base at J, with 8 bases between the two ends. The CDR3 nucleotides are TGCAGCGTTGATAGGGGTGGCACAGATACGCAGTATTTT. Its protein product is CSVDRGGTDTQYF.

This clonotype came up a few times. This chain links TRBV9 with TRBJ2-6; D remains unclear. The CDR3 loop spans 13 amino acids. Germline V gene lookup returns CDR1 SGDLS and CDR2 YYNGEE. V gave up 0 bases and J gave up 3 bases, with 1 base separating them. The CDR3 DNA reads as TGTGCCAGCAGCGTAGGTGGGGCCAACGTCCTGACTTTC. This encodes CASSVGGANVLTF. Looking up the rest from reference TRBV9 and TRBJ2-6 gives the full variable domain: DSGVTQTPKHLITATGQRVTLRCSPRSGDLSVYWYQQSLDQGLQFLIQYYNGEERAKGNILERFSAQQFPDLHSELNLSSLELGDSALYFCASSVGGANVLTFGAGSRLTVL.

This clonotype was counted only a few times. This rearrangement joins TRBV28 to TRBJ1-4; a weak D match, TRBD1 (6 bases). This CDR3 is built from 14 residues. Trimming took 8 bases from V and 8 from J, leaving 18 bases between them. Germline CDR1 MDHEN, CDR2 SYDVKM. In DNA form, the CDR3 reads TGTGCCAGCGGGCCGGGGGCGGGCCAGGAAAAACTGTTTTTT. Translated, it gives CASGPGAGQEKLFF.

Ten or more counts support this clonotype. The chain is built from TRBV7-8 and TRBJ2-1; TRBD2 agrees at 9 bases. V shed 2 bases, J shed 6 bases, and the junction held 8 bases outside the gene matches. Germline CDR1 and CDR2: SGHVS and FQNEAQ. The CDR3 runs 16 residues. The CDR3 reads CASSLFLAGNSNEQFF. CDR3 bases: TGTGCCAGCAGCTTATTCCTAGCGGGAAATTCCAATGAGCAGTTCTTC.

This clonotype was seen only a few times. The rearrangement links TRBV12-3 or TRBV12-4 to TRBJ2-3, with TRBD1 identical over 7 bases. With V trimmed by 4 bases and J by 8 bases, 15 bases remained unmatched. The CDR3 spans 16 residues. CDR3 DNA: TGTGCCAGCAGTTCCGAGAGAGGGGGCTCTTGGGGTACGCAGTATTTT. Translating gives CASSSERGGSWGTQYF.

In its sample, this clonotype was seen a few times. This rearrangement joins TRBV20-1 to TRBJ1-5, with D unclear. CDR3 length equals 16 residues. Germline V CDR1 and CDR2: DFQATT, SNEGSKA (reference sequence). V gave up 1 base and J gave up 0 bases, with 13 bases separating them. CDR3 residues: CSARVDRGYSNQPQHF. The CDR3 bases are TGCAGTGCTAGAGTCGATAGAGGTTATAGCAATCAGCCCCAGCATTTT.

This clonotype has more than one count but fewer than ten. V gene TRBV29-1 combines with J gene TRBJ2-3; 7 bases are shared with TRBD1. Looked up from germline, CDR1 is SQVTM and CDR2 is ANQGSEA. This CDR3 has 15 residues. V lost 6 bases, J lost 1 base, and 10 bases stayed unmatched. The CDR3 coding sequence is TGCAGCGTGACACAGGGGTCCCTCGGCACAGATACGCAGTATTTT. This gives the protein CSVTQGSLGTDTQYF.

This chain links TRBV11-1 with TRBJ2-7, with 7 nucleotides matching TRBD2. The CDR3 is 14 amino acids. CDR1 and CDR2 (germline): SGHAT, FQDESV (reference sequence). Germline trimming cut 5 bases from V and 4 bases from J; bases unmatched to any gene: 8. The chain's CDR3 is CASSQAGLIYEQYF. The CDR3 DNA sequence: TGTGCCAGCAGCCAGGCGGGACTAATATACGAGCAGTACTTC.